The source of this T cell receptor (beta chain) is a study of blood T cell repertoires in COVID-19. Study-level background: T cells, B-cell-depleted T cells, or PBMCs supplied cDNA or gDNA.

Germline V lookup: CDR1 SGHRS, CDR2 YFSETQ. The CDR3 is 15 amino acids. Trimming cost V 4 bases and J 0 bases; bases outside gene matches: 3. Repertoires were generated with immunoSEQ multiplex PCR, while TCRdb's copy carries only in-frame clones and drops some. The sample carries 200,000 to 250,000 clones, approximately 87% recorded once. The sequencing sample was made of peripheral blood. This receptor was identified in a man in his 60s who had recovered from COVID-19. This chain links TRBV5-1 with TRBJ1-2; 10 nucleotides match TRBD1. CDR3 loop: CASSPGQGANYGYTF. The CDR3 nucleotides read TGCGCCAGCAGCCCTGGACAGGGGGCTAACTATGGCTACACCTTC.